A selection of T cell receptor beta chains follows, all from one sample in a study of early T cells in non-severe SARS-CoV-2 infection. TCRdb analysed the 5' RACE reads with MiXCR anew, one entry per CDR3 protein. The sample records just under 90,000 distinct CDR3 sequences, approximately 15% being singletons. The sample comprised whole blood. The receptors here all came from an adult who was a healthcare worker with PCR-confirmed SARS-CoV-2 infection or an uninfected control (not recorded which). The CDR3 runs from the conserved cysteine through the conserved F or W. Fields, in order: clone size, D gene, J gene, V gene, CDR3 length, CDR3 protein, CDR3 DNA. The D gene is left open where the match is weak. Clone sizes are given selectively: once, few, many, or a class where the clone is expanded.

>few|-|TRBJ2-7|TRBV25-1|13
CASSGRADYEQYF
TGTGCCAGCAGTGGAAGGGCGGACTACGAGCAGTACTTC
>few|-|TRBJ2-1|TRBV5-1|15
CASSYRGLVEDEQFF
TGCGCCAGCAGCTACCGGGGCCTGGTGGAGGATGAGCAGTTCTTC
>-|TRBD1|TRBJ1-1|TRBV11-2|15
CASSLEGTGNTEAFF
TGTGCCAGCAGCTTAGAAGGGACAGGGAACACTGAAGCTTTCTTT
>many|-|TRBJ1-2|TRBV21-1|14
CASTYRGYNYGYTF
TGTGCCAGCACTTACAGGGGCTACAACTATGGCTACACCTTC
>-|TRBD1|TRBJ2-1|TRBV12-5|15
CASGLVGGRGYEQFF
TGTGCTAGTGGTTTGGTAGGGGGCAGGGGGTATGAGCAGTTCTTC
>many|TRBD1|TRBJ2-3|TRBV28|16
CASSWLPGQNTDTQYF
TGTGCCAGCAGTTGGCTCCCGGGACAGAACACAGATACGCAGTATTTT
>-|-|TRBJ2-7|TRBV29-1|12
CSVVSVFGEQYF
TGCAGCGTTGTATCCGTTTTCGGGGAGCAGTACTTC
>-|TRBD2|TRBJ2-7|TRBV27|15
CASSPGLAGIYEQYF
TGTGCCAGCAGTCCGGGACTAGCGGGGATCTACGAGCAGTACTTC
>few|TRBD2|TRBJ2-3|TRBV5-1|16
CASSSGGLAPTDTQYF
TGCGCCAGCAGCTCCGGGGGACTAGCGCCCACAGATACGCAGTATTTT
>few|TRBD2|TRBJ2-1|TRBV27|15
CASSFRLAGGTEQFF
TGTGCCAGCAGTTTTCGGCTAGCGGGAGGAACGGAGCAGTTCTTC
>few|TRBD1|TRBJ2-7|TRBV7-8|15
CASKGSQGTRREQYF
TGTGCCAGCAAGGGGTCACAGGGGACAAGGCGCGAGCAGTACTTC
>-|-|TRBJ2-1|TRBV14|11
CASSHSDEQFF
TGTGCCAGCAGCCATAGCGATGAGCAGTTCTTC
>-|-|TRBJ2-1|TRBV9|15
CASSAGRRSGNEQFF
TGTGCCAGCAGCGCCGGGAGACGGTCTGGGAATGAGCAGTTCTTC
>many|-|TRBJ2-7|TRBV24-1|15
CATSDSRTRTYEQYF
TGTGCCACCAGTGATTCCAGAACTAGAACCTACGAGCAGTACTTC
>few|-|TRBJ2-7|TRBV18|14
CASSPPTSRYEQYF
TGTGCCAGCTCACCACCGACATCCAGGTACGAGCAGTACTTC
>-|-|TRBJ2-7|TRBV7-9|17
CASSLARGRTSSYEQYF
TGTGCCAGCAGCTTAGCGCGAGGAAGAACGAGCTCCTACGAGCAGTACTTC
>-|-|TRBJ1-3|TRBV20-1|11
CSALLGNTIYF
TGCAGTGCTCTCCTTGGAAACACCATATATTTT
>few|-|TRBJ2-2|TRBV6-4|15
CASSDGLLNTGELFF
TGTGCCAGCAGTGACGGGCTACTGAACACCGGGGAGCTGTTTTTT
>-|TRBD2|TRBJ2-1|TRBV7-7|17
CASSLASGGPGGNEQFF
TGTGCCAGCAGCTTAGCTAGCGGGGGCCCCGGGGGCAATGAGCAGTTCTTC
>few|-|TRBJ1-1|TRBV7-9|15
CASSRHHPKNTEAFF
TGTGCCAGCAGCCGCCACCACCCCAAGAACACTGAAGCTTTCTTT
>many|-|TRBJ1-5|TRBV28|18
CASSSVGFILPPHQPQHF
TGTGCCAGCAGTTCGGTGGGTTTCATTCTGCCGCCCCATCAGCCCCAGCATTTT
>few|-|TRBJ2-1|TRBV20-1|14
CSANDARSRGEQFF
TGCAGTGCTAACGACGCGCGGAGCAGAGGTGAGCAGTTCTTC
>few|-|TRBJ2-1|TRBV5-1|16
CASSLDSAFAYNEQFF
TGCGCCAGCAGCTTGGATAGCGCCTTTGCCTACAATGAGCAGTTCTTC
>few|TRBD2|TRBJ2-3|TRBV6-5|16
CASSYGRGGVTDTQYF
TGTGCCAGCAGCTACGGACGGGGGGGGGTCACAGATACGCAGTATTTT
>-|TRBD1|TRBJ2-5|TRBV11-2|16
CASSSPGQGALETQYF
TGTGCCAGCAGCTCCCCGGGACAGGGGGCTTTGGAGACCCAGTACTTC
>few|-|TRBJ2-1|TRBV11-2|11
CASSKDPEQFF
TGTGCCAGCAGCAAGGATCCTGAGCAGTTCTTC
>-|TRBD2|TRBJ2-3|TRBV4-1|17
CASSQVGLAGGRDTQYF
TGCGCCAGCAGCCAAGTGGGACTAGCGGGAGGGAGAGATACGCAGTATTTT
>many|TRBD1|TRBJ1-1|TRBV20-1|14
CSALLRQGGTEAFF
TGCAGTGCTCTCCTCCGACAGGGTGGCACTGAAGCTTTCTTT
>-|TRBD1|TRBJ1-2|TRBV5-1|14
CASSLGGTGAGYTF
TGCGCCAGCAGCTTGGGAGGGACAGGGGCTGGCTACACCTTC
>many|TRBD2|TRBJ2-1|TRBV7-6|12
CASSSLAGEQFF
TGTGCCAGCAGCTCCCTAGCGGGGGAGCAGTTCTTC
>-|TRBD2|TRBJ2-1|TRBV29-1|14
CSGEEGGPGNEQFF
TGCAGCGGGGAGGAGGGAGGGCCAGGGAATGAGCAGTTCTTC
>-|-|TRBJ2-1|TRBV2|15
CASGIDREWYNEQFF
TGTGCCAGCGGCATAGATCGGGAGTGGTACAATGAGCAGTTCTTC
>-|-|TRBJ2-7|TRBV12-3/TRBV12-4|12
CASSPPAYEQYF
TGTGCCAGCAGTCCTCCAGCGTACGAGCAGTACTTC
>few|-|TRBJ2-1|TRBV7-9|15
CASSLDSQAYNEQFF
TGTGCCAGCAGCTTGGACTCCCAAGCCTACAATGAGCAGTTCTTC
>-|TRBD2|TRBJ2-1|TRBV29-1|14
CSVVTSGTYNEQFF
TGCAGCGTTGTTACTAGCGGAACTTACAATGAGCAGTTCTTC
>many|-|TRBJ1-2|TRBV12-3/TRBV12-4|12
CASSLGGNGYTF
TGTGCCAGCAGTTTAGGGGGGAATGGCTACACCTTC
>few|-|TRBJ1-1|TRBV7-9|11
CASSLAGRAFF
TGTGCCAGCAGCTTAGCGGGGAGAGCTTTCTTT